Listed below are T cell receptor beta chains from one sample, sequenced in a study of response to subunit inactivated influenza vaccine. Each CDR3 protein gets one entry after TCRdb re-called the RT-PCR reads with MiXCR. The sample contains about 650,000 distinct CDR3 sequences, more than 15% of which appear only once. Sequencing used PBMCs from blood, obtained 11 to 12 days after vaccination. The receptors derive from a middle-aged man who received an inactivated influenza vaccine. CDR3s include the opening cysteine and the closing phenylalanine or tryptophan. A D gene is named only where the DNA matches it firmly. Rows may omit the clone size; those that give it use once, few, many or a size class.

j_call d_call clone_size v_call cdr3_aa cdr3_nt
TRBJ2-1 TRBD1 many TRBV12-3/TRBV12-4 CASSLQGAGEQFF TGTGCCAGCAGTTTACAGGGGGCTGGGGAGCAGTTCTTC
TRBJ2-1 - few TRBV7-3 CASSIGGGNEQFF TGTGCCAGCAGCATCGGGGGAGGCAATGAGCAGTTCTTC
TRBJ2-2 - many TRBV5-1 CASSSGGTNTGELFF TGCGCCAGCAGCTCGGGTGGGACAAACACCGGGGAGCTGTTTTTT
TRBJ2-1 TRBD2 few TRBV29-1 CSVERLAGYNEQFF TGCAGCGTTGAAAGGCTAGCGGGGTACAATGAGCAGTTCTTC
TRBJ1-5 - few TRBV29-1 CSVQGGGNQPQHF TGCAGCGTGCAGGGAGGGGGCAATCAGCCCCAGCATTTT
TRBJ1-6 - few TRBV30 CAWSLDIRGSPLHF TGTGCCTGGAGCCTGGACATTCGAGGTTCACCCCTCCACTTT
TRBJ1-1 - - TRBV12-3/TRBV12-4 CASSRQSRNTEAFF TGTGCCAGCAGCCGACAGTCTCGGAACACTGAAGCTTTCTTT
TRBJ2-1 - few TRBV7-9 CASSFRLVNEQFF TGTGCCAGCAGCTTTCGACTAGTCAATGAGCAGTTCTTC
TRBJ1-3 - - TRBV28 CASNSREDTIYF TGTGCCAGCAATAGTAGGGAAGACACCATATATTTT
TRBJ2-3 TRBD1 - TRBV20-1 CSAARDSFTDTQYF TGCAGTGCTGCCCGGGACAGCTTCACAGATACGCAGTATTTT
TRBJ1-5 - few TRBV7-2 CASSLGGTDNQPQHF TGTGCCAGCAGCTTAGGGGGAACAGACAATCAGCCCCAGCATTTT
TRBJ1-1 - - TRBV20-1 CSARVHEEFRFGDTEAFF -
TRBJ1-5 TRBD1 few TRBV28 CASSLPTDRGSNQPQHF TGTGCCAGCAGTCTACCGACGGACAGGGGAAGCAATCAGCCCCAGCATTTT
TRBJ2-3 - few TRBV6-1 CASSPKWDRTDTQYF TGTGCCAGCAGTCCCAAGTGGGATCGCACAGATACGCAGTATTTT
TRBJ2-7 TRBD1 - TRBV28 CASTQDGTGYEQYF TGTGCCAGCACCCAAGATGGGACAGGCTACGAGCAGTACTTC
TRBJ2-7 - - TRBV7-3 CASSLTAENEQYF TGTGCCAGCAGCCTCACGGCGGAGAACGAGCAGTACTTC
TRBJ2-7 TRBD2 many TRBV12-3/TRBV12-4 CASSLDGLAGGEQYF TGTGCCAGCAGTTTAGATGGACTAGCGGGAGGAGAGCAGTACTTC
TRBJ2-5 - few TRBV7-6 CASSPLRRELRETQYF TGTGCCAGCAGCCCCCTCCGACGGGAACTGAGGGAGACCCAGTACTTC
TRBJ1-5 - - TRBV6-5 CASSYSWNQPQHF TGTGCCAGCAGTTACTCATGGAATCAGCCCCAGCATTTT
TRBJ1-1 - - TRBV20-1 CSASVASRANTEAFF TGCAGTGCTAGTGTCGCTAGTAGAGCGAACACTGAAGCTTTCTTT
TRBJ2-2 TRBD2 - TRBV7-2 CASSLFATSGGTRELFF TGTGCCAGCAGCTTATTCGCGACTAGCGGGGGTACGAGGGAGCTGTTTTTT
TRBJ2-7 - - TRBV4-2 CASSHGLSYEQYF TGTGCCAGCAGCCACGGGCTCTCCTACGAGCAGTACTTC
TRBJ1-2 TRBD1 - TRBV10-1 CASSFLGTGIVYTF TGCGCCAGCAGCTTCCTCGGGACAGGGATTGTCTACACCTTC
TRBJ2-4 - many TRBV29-1 CSVEFGGNIQYF TGCAGCGTTGAATTTGGGGGGAACATTCAGTACTTC
TRBJ1-1 TRBD1 few TRBV10-3 CAIRLGQGAGDEAFF TGTGCCATTCGGCTGGGACAGGGGGCCGGGGATGAAGCTTTCTTT
TRBJ2-2 - - TRBV27 CASSWRFGSSFSGELFF TGTGCCAGCAGTTGGCGGTTTGGGAGTTCATTCTCCGGGGAGCTGTTTTTT
TRBJ1-1 - few TRBV20-1 CSASGSGGIEAFF TGCAGTGCTAGTGGCAGTGGAGGGATTGAAGCTTTCTTT
TRBJ1-6 - few TRBV29-1 CSVDQGPNSPLHF TGCAGCGTTGATCAAGGGCCCAATTCACCCCTCCACTTT
TRBJ2-2 - - TRBV11-2 CASSSMSSWGVLIGELFF TGTGCCAGCAGCTCGATGTCCAGTTGGGGGGTTTTAATCGGGGAGCTGTTTTTT
TRBJ2-3 - few TRBV20-1 CSARDNKRTRYDTQYF TGCAGTGCTAGAGACAACAAAAGAACCCGGTACGATACGCAGTATTTT
TRBJ2-7 - - TRBV7-2 CASSLASRSYEQYF TGTGCCAGCAGCTTAGCGTCCCGCTCCTACGAGCAGTACTTC
TRBJ2-1 TRBD1 few TRBV3-1 CASSPGTGGLNEQFF TGTGCCAGCAGCCCCGGGACAGGGGGACTGAATGAGCAGTTCTTC
TRBJ2-7 TRBD2 few TRBV4-3 CASSLQAGNSEQYF TGCGCCAGCAGCCTTCAAGCGGGAAATAGCGAGCAGTACTTC
TRBJ1-5 - - TRBV19 CASSIGLQGFQPQHF TGTGCCAGTAGTATCGGCTTACAGGGATTTCAGCCCCAGCATTTT
TRBJ2-6 - few TRBV5-1 CASSFEYRTSSGANVLTF TGCGCCAGCAGCTTCGAATACAGGACGAGCTCTGGGGCCAACGTCCTGACTTTC
TRBJ2-3 - few TRBV4-2 CASSQGGRSSTDTQYF TGTGCCAGCAGCCAAGGCGGTCGTTCTAGCACAGATACGCAGTATTTT
TRBJ2-5 - - TRBV7-8 CASSSLRGTVPSETQYF TGTGCCAGCAGCTCCTTACGGGGGACAGTGCCATCGGAGACCCAGTACTTC
TRBJ1-5 - few TRBV12-3/TRBV12-4 CASSPKGVTQPQHF TGTGCCAGCAGCCCAAAGGGGGTTACTCAGCCCCAGCATTTT
TRBJ2-4 TRBD2 few TRBV10-3 CAISLKEVAGGLAKNIQYF TGTGCCATCAGTCTCAAGGAGGTAGCGGGGGGGCTAGCCAAAAACATTCAGTACTTC
TRBJ2-2 - few TRBV10-3 CAISENRQYQTGELFF TGTGCCATCAGTGAGAATCGACAGTATCAAACCGGGGAGCTGTTTTTT